Listed here are 26 T cell receptor beta chains from one sample, sequenced in a study of blood T cell repertoires in COVID-19. Method: immunoSEQ multiplex PCR; TCRdb's copy keeps in-frame clones and lacks some. The sample has 200,000 or so clones, 70% to 85% seen once. The sample consisted of peripheral blood. The receptors come from a human donor with acute or convalescent COVID-19. The donor label of this sample is uncertain.

This chain connects TRBV4-2 to TRBJ2-7; TRBD2 matches at 8 bases. CDR3 length: 19 amino acids. Unmatched junction bases numbered 15, after V lost 0 bases and J lost 2 bases. Germline CDR1 and CDR2: LGHNA and YNFKEQ. For the CDR3, the DNA is TGTGCCAGCAGCCAAGAAATCGGCAACGGGAGGGCCTGGGCCTACGAGCAGTACTTC. Translation: CASSQEIGNGRAWAYEQYF.

This clone was seen just once. The rearrangement uses TRBV7-6 and TRBJ1-5; 7 bases are a match to TRBD1. The CDR3 totals 15 residues. Germline CDR1 and CDR2: SGHVS and FNYEAQ. Trimming cost V 4 bases and J 1 base; bases outside gene matches: 4. In DNA form, the CDR3 reads TGTGCCAGCAGCTCCGAGGACAGGAGCAATCAGCCCCAGCATTTT. As protein: CASSSEDRSNQPQHF.

V and J are TRBV3-1 (or the pseudogene TRBV3-2) and TRBJ1-2; TRBD1 agrees at 10 bases. The germline V gene encodes CDR1 LGHDT and CDR2 YNNKEL (reference sequence). The CDR3 sequence is 16 residues long. The ends lost 2 bases at V and 7 bases at J; junction bases unmatched: 10. The CDR3 protein is CASSQRAGQGRSGYTF. The CDR3 region has the DNA TGTGCCAGCAGCCAAAGGGCGGGACAGGGGAGAAGTGGCTACACCTTC.

This sequence joins TRBV5-4 and TRBJ1-2; 12 bases match TRBD1. V trimming: 5 bases; J trimming: 4 bases; junction bases outside the gene matches: 6. The CDR3 covers 15 residues. Germline V gene data show CDR1 as SGHNT and CDR2 as YYREEE (reference sequence). The CDR3 nucleotides are TGTGCCAGCAGTCACCGGGACAGGGGGCTCTATGGCTACACCTTC. Residues: CASSHRDRGLYGYTF.

The J gene is TRBJ2-2, the V gene TRBV13; tentative D call: TRBD2 (6 bases). Per germline, CDR1 PRHDT and CDR2 FYEKMQ (reference sequence). The CDR3 covers 16 residues. Trimming took 3 bases from V and 6 from J, leaving 17 bases between them. The CDR3 spells CASSFRRVANPGELFF. For the CDR3, the DNA is TGTGCCAGCAGCTTTCGGAGGGTGGCAAACCCCGGGGAGCTGTTTTTT.

This chain connects TRBV19 to TRBJ2-7; 8 bases fit TRBD2. The CDR3 loop spans 12 amino acids. V lost 11 bases and J lost 1; bases outside the gene matches: 4. Germline V gene lookup returns CDR1 LNHDA and CDR2 SQIVND (reference sequence). In DNA form, the CDR3 reads TGTGCCTGGCAGCGGGAGTCCTACGAGCAGTACTTC. This codes for CAWQRESYEQYF.

V is TRBV19 and J is TRBJ1-2; 7 nucleotides match TRBD1. The J segment lost 4 bases and the V segment lost 4 bases, leaving 3 bases of the junction unmatched. Germline lookup yields CDR1 LNHDA and CDR2 SQIVND (reference sequence). The length of the CDR3 is 13 residues. CDR3 nucleotide sequence: TGTGCCAGTAGTACGGACAGGCTCTATGGCTACACCTTC. This translates into CASSTDRLYGYTF.

This chain joins TRBV4-1 and TRBJ2-7; 11 positions agree with TRBD2. The CDR3 consists of 17 residues. Unmatched junction bases numbered 5, after V lost 1 base and J lost 0 bases. From germline, CDR1 is MGHRA and CDR2 YSYEKL. As DNA, the CDR3 is TGCGCCAGCAGCCAAGTTATAGCGGGAGGGCCCTCCTACGAGCAGTACTTC. It yields the protein CASSQVIAGGPSYEQYF.

This clone was counted a single time. The chain is built from TRBV27 and TRBJ2-4; D is uncertain. This CDR3 region has 16 residues. Germline lookup yields CDR1 MNHEY and CDR2 SMNVEV (reference sequence). V dropped 5 bases and J dropped 0 bases, with 14 bases sitting between them. CDR3 DNA: TGTGCCAGCAGTGGGCCCCGACAAGTAGCCAAAAACATTCAGTACTTC. It translates to CASSGPRQVAKNIQYF.

This clone was found a few times. This chain connects TRBV2 to TRBJ1-5, with D maybe TRBD1 (5 bases). V lost 11 bases, J lost 2 bases, and 19 bases lay in between. Germline V CDR1 and CDR2: SNHLY, FYNNEI. This CDR3 is built from 15 residues. The chain's CDR3 is CASRGEGTGNQPQHF. In DNA, the CDR3 is TGTGCCTCACGGGGGGAGGGGACGGGCAATCAGCCCCAGCATTTT.

This clone was counted a single time. The chain joins TRBV19 to TRBJ1-5; the D is unclear. The germline V gene encodes CDR1 LNHDA and CDR2 SQIVND (reference sequence). V was cut by 7 bases and J by 7 bases, with 17 bases left in between. The CDR3 is 14 amino acids. CDR3 DNA sequence: TGTGCCAGTACCCTCCTAGGAACGGAACAGCCCCAGCATTTT. Encoded protein: CASTLLGTEQPQHF.

This clone was counted a single time. This rearrangement joins TRBV6-1 to TRBJ2-1, with 8 bases matching TRBD2. This CDR3 has 17 residues. Unmatched junction bases numbered 9, after V lost 3 bases and J lost 2 bases. Germline CDR1 MNHNS, CDR2 SASEGT. CDR3 sequence (DNA): TGTGCCAGCAGTGAGAACCTAGCGGGTCGGGCCTACAATGAGCAGTTCTTC. It translates to CASSENLAGRAYNEQFF.

This clone was counted once. V usage is TRBV12-3 or TRBV12-4 and J usage is TRBJ1-5; D perhaps matches TRBD1 (6 bases). This CDR3 has 12 amino acids. Trimming took off 10 bases at V and 3 bases at J, with 10 bases between the two ends. The CDR3: CATTGNNQPQHF. CDR3 bases: TGTGCCACCACAGGGAACAATCAGCCCCAGCATTTT.

This sequence joins TRBV5-1 and TRBJ1-5; D remains ambiguous. V dropped 0 bases and J dropped 8 bases, with 9 bases sitting between them. There are 13 residues in the CDR3. The germline gives CDR1 SGHRS, CDR2 YFSETQ. CDR3 nucleotide sequence: TGCGCCAGCAGCTTGGACCCGGTCGAGCCCCAGCATTTT. Translated: CASSLDPVEPQHF.

About this clone: Other DNA sequences within the sample encode an identical CDR3. This chain joins TRBV12-5 and TRBJ2-1, with 7 bases aligning to TRBD2. In germline, CDR1 is LGHNT, CDR2 FRNRAP. V shed 6 bases and J 6 bases; nucleotides not matched to a gene: 5. The CDR3 totals 13 residues. The CDR3 DNA follows: TGTGCTAGTGGCTTGTCGGGGGGCAATGAGCAGTTCTTC. Its protein product is CASGLSGGNEQFF. The full variable domain, its missing parts supplied by reference TRBV12-5 and TRBJ2-1, is DARVTQTPRHKVTEMGQEVTMRCQPILGHNTVFWYRQTMMQGLELLAYFRNRAPLDDSGMPKDRFSAEMPDATLATLKIQPSEPRDSAVYFCASGLSGGNEQFFGPGTRLTVL.

J is TRBJ1-3 and V is TRBV4-1; maybe TRBD1 (6 bases). The CDR3 is 17 amino acids. V shed 1 base and J shed 0 bases, with 13 bases lying between them. Germline lookup yields CDR1 MGHRA and CDR2 YSYEKL. This chain's CDR3 is CASSQAEGHTSGNTIYF. The CDR3 DNA reads as TGCGCCAGCAGCCAAGCTGAGGGACATACCTCTGGAAACACCATATATTTT.

In this sample, this clone turned up a few times. V and J are TRBV4-1 and TRBJ1-2, with TRBD1 matching 10 bases. The trim removed 1 base at V and 4 bases at J, leaving 6 bases unmatched. The CDR3 is 16 residues long. Per the germline V gene, CDR1 is MGHRA and CDR2 is YSYEKL. The CDR3: CASSQGQGATPYGYTF. As DNA, the CDR3 is TGCGCCAGCAGCCAAGGACAGGGGGCCACGCCCTATGGCTACACCTTC.

This clone has just one count. The chain joins TRBV6-5 to TRBJ2-1; 8 bases fit TRBD1. Germline lookup yields CDR1 MNHEY and CDR2 SVGAGI. The CDR3 has 14 residues. The J segment lost 12 bases and the V segment lost 0 bases, leaving 7 bases of the junction unmatched. CDR3 in DNA: TGTGCCAGCAGTTACTCGACAGGGGTCCGGGTGCAGTTCTTC. Amino acids: CASSYSTGVRVQFF.

The J gene is TRBJ2-7, the V gene TRBV19, with no clear D. The CDR3 is 14 amino acids. V shed 3 bases and J shed 2 bases, with 11 bases lying between them. CDR1 is LNHDA and CDR2 is SQIVND in the germline V gene (reference sequence). CDR3 nucleotide sequence: TGTGCCAGTAGTATCCGGTTAGGAGCCTACGAGCAGTACTTC. Its protein is CASSIRLGAYEQYF.

The genes are TRBV19 and TRBJ1-5; a possible D gene is TRBD1 (5 bases). The CDR3 extends over 17 amino acids. Germline CDR1 is LNHDA and CDR2 is SQIVND (reference sequence). Deletions cut 1 base from V and 2 bases from J, with 15 bases between. The CDR3 DNA follows: TGTGCCAGTAGTATAGGGGTAACACAGGCCGGCAATCAGCCCCAGCATTTT. Its protein is CASSIGVTQAGNQPQHF.

V gene TRBV27 combines with J gene TRBJ2-4; possible D gene TRBD2, 5 bases. Trimming removed 2 bases from V and 0 bases from J, with 14 bases in between. The CDR3 is made up of 17 amino acids. CDR1 is MNHEY and CDR2 is SMNVEV in the germline V gene (reference sequence). The chain's CDR3 is CASSLSVGDVAKNIQYF. For the CDR3, the DNA is TGTGCCAGCAGTTTAAGCGTGGGAGATGTAGCCAAAAACATTCAGTACTTC.

The V and J genes are TRBV29-1 and TRBJ2-3; 11 bases agree with TRBD2. CDR1 is SQVTM and CDR2 is ANQGSEA in the germline V gene. With 7 bases clipped from V and 6 bases from J, the junction kept 12 bases outside the gene matches. CDR3 length: 15 amino acids. CDR3 DNA sequence: TGCAGCGCTACCAAGGGACTAGCGGAAAGGGATACGCAGTATTTT. It specifies CSATKGLAERDTQYF.

The gene calls are TRBV5-1 and TRBJ1-3, with TRBD1 as a possible D gene (5 bases). The V gene's germline CDR1 is SGHRS and CDR2 YFSETQ. Between the trimmed V and J ends, which lost 3 bases and 4 bases, there was a span of 14 bases. CDR3 length equals 15 residues. The CDR3 nucleotides read TGCGCCAGCAGCTCAGGACAACAGAGAGGAAACACCATATATTTT. Its protein product is CASSSGQQRGNTIYF.

V and J are TRBV20-1 and TRBJ1-4; no firm D call. The V gene's germline CDR1 is DFQATT and CDR2 SNEGSKA (reference sequence). Trimming removed 3 bases from V and 0 bases from J, with 8 bases in between. The CDR3 is made up of 14 amino acids. CDR3 sequence reads: CSASLAATNEKLFF. The DNA of the CDR3 is TGCAGTGCTAGTTTGGCAGCAACTAATGAAAAACTGTTTTTT.

V gene TRBV27 combines with J gene TRBJ2-7; a possible D gene is TRBD1 (8 bases). CDR3 size: 14 residues. Trimming left V 3 bases short and J 3 bases short, with 12 bases between. Looked up from germline, CDR1 is MNHEY and CDR2 is SMNVEV (reference sequence). CDR3: CASSFGGTGYEQYF. CDR3 nucleotides: TGTGCCAGCAGTTTCGGGGGGACAGGCTACGAGCAGTACTTC.

The chain is built from TRBV7-9 and TRBJ1-2, with D tentatively TRBD1 (5 bases). The length of the CDR3 is 15 residues. V was shortened by 4 bases and J by 3 bases, with 15 bases between the two germline ends. Germline values: CDR1 SEHNR, CDR2 FQNEAQ (reference sequence). CDR3 region: CASSSGGNTYYGYTF. The DNA for the CDR3 is TGTGCCAGCAGCTCGGGGGGAAATACTTACTATGGCTACACCTTC.